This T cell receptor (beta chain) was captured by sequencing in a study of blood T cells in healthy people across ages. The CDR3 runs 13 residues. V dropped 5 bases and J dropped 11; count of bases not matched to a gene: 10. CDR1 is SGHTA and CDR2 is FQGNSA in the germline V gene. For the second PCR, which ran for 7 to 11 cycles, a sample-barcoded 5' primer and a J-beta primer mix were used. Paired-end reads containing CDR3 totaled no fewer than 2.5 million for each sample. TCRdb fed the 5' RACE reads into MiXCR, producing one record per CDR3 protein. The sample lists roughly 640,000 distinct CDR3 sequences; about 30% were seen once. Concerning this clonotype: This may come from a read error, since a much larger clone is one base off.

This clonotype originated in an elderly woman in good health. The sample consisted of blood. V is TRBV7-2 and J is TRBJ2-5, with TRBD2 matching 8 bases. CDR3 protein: CASSTRGGHEQYF. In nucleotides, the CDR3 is TGTGCCAGCAGCACCCGGGGGGGACATGAGCAGTACTTC.